This T cell receptor (beta chain) was documented in a study of blood T cell repertoires in COVID-19. This table comes from immunoSEQ multiplex PCR, and its TCRdb copy is limited to in-frame clones, with some not included. This table holds about 26,000 clones, approximately 92% found once. Material: peripheral blood. This receptor was taken from a human donor in a cohort sampled during active COVID-19.

CDR3 residues: CASSVGDRATDTQYF. The CDR3 DNA follows: TGTGCCAGCAGCGTAGGCGACAGGGCTACAGATACGCAGTATTTT. This rearrangement joins TRBV9 to TRBJ2-3; 7 nucleotides agree with TRBD1. The CDR3 is 15 amino acids. From germline, CDR1 is SGDLS and CDR2 YYNGEE. The junction had 4 bases not matched to a gene; V was cut back by 0 bases and J by 3 bases.